This TCR beta chain was observed in a study of CD8 T cells in Susac syndrome. RNA in amounts of roughly 0.5 to 1 ug was reverse transcribed with random hexamers. Amplification of TCR beta CDR3 by immunoSEQ multiplex PCR spanned 54 Vbeta and 13 Jbeta. One entry per CDR3 protein results from TCRdb running MiXCR on the immunoSEQ multiplex PCR reads. The data hold around 180,000 distinct CDR3 sequences, with approximately 95% observed a single time. Sequencing targeted TCR beta in T cells from blood (CD8+ and CD4+). Negative isolation was used for CD8+ and CD4+ T cells and FACS enrichment for TEMRA cells. On this clonotype: Antigen: not known.

Overall study results and limits: The number of individuals included in the study's TCR sequencing and HLA analysis was acknowledged as relatively small.

The sample consisted of CD8+ T cells from PBMCs. The clonotype was recovered from a human donor with multiple sclerosis.

The DNA for the CDR3 is TGTGCCAGCGGAGCAGAAGAGACCCAGTACTTC. Translation: CASGAEETQYF. V is TRBV27 and J is TRBJ2-5; D call uncertain. This CDR3 has 11 residues. Germline V gene data show CDR1 as MNHEY and CDR2 as SMNVEV (reference sequence). The V end was cut by 8 bases, the J end by 3 bases, with 7 bases between.